This T cell receptor beta chain is from a study of Ad26.COV2.S vaccination and SARS-CoV-2 variants. Study details: Participant was drawn from the COV1001 Ad26.COV2.S trial arm.

Treatment meaning: roughly 20 received Ad26.COV2.S at low or high dose, single or two shots; about five received placebo; per-sample allocation not given. On day 63 after the first injection, vaccine and placebo recipients gave samples. Repertoires were generated with immunoSEQ multiplex PCR, while TCRdb's copy carries only in-frame clones and drops some. The profile shows 400,000 or so clones, less than 90% of them singletons. CDR3 length equals 14 residues. The germline gives CDR1 MNHEY, CDR2 SMNVEV (reference sequence). J gave up 9 bases and V 8 bases, and 12 bases lay outside the gene matches. This TCR was sampled from a person between 18 and 65 years old who received the Ad26.COV2.S COVID-19 vaccine or a placebo. The V call is TRBV27, the J call TRBJ2-1, with 8 positions matching TRBD1. The sequencing used peripheral blood, collected in a trial of Ad26.COV2.S vaccine versus placebo. The CDR3 sequence: CASLPGQASGEQFF. The CDR3 bases are TGTGCCAGCCTTCCGGGACAGGCTTCGGGTGAGCAGTTCTTC.